The 30 T cell receptor beta chains reported below all come from one sample, sequenced in a study of blood T cells in healthy people across ages. A J-beta primer mix and a sample-barcoded 5' primer were used in a second PCR of roughly 7 to 12 cycles. TCRdb re-called the 5' RACE reads with MiXCR, one entry per CDR3 protein. Among about 900,000 distinct CDR3 sequences listed, around 46% were seen once. Sequenced sample: blood. The receptors were gathered from a young man in good health.

The chain couples TRBV5-1 to TRBJ2-7; TRBD2 agrees at 7 bases. CDR1 and CDR2 (germline): SGHRS, YFSETQ. The CDR3 spans 14 residues. V lost 4 bases to trimming and J lost 1 base; unmatched junction nucleotides: 5. CDR3 DNA sequence: TGCGCCAGCAGCCTGGGGGGGGAATCCTACGAGCAGTACTTC. As protein: CASSLGGESYEQYF. The full variable domain, completed using reference TRBV5-1 and TRBJ2-7, is KAGVTQTPRYLIKTRGQQVTLSCSPISGHRSVSWYQQTPGQGLQFLFEYFSETQRNKGNFPGRFSGRQFSNSRSEMNVSTLELGDSALYLCASSLGGESYEQYFGPGTRLTVT.

The chain has TRBV4-1 and TRBJ1-5; possible D gene TRBD1, 5 bases. CDR3 length: 18 residues. Germline V gene sequence: CDR1 MGHRA, CDR2 YSYEKL. V lost 2 bases, J lost 6 bases, and 23 bases lay in between. The CDR3 here is CASSQTREGVGSRQPQHF. The CDR3 bases are TGCGCCAGCAGCCAAACGCGGGAAGGGGTGGGGTCGCGTCAGCCCCAGCATTTT.

In its sample, this clonotype was seen a few times. The CDR3 spells CASSGSAGSYEQYF. DNA of the CDR3: TGTGCCAGCAGCGGATCGGCCGGGTCCTACGAGCAGTACTTC. The rearrangement uses TRBV11-1 and TRBJ2-7; D not resolved. Per the germline V gene, CDR1 is SGHAT and CDR2 is FQDESV (reference sequence). With 5 bases removed from V and 1 base from J, the gap between germline ends came to 12 bases. The CDR3 length is 14 residues.

CDR3 DNA: TGCAGCGTTGAAGGAATCCAGGGTGAGGGCTACACCTTC. Translating gives CSVEGIQGEGYTF. The rearrangement links TRBV29-1 to TRBJ1-2, with a possible D match to TRBD1 (5 bases). The CDR3 has 13 amino acids. Germline-derived CDR1 and CDR2 are SQVTM and ANQGSEA. Deletions cut 1 base from V and 8 bases from J, with 14 bases between.

This sequence joins TRBV20-1 and TRBJ2-5; TRBD2 might be the D (6 bases). The CDR3 is made up of 14 amino acids. Germline V gives CDR1 DFQATT, CDR2 SNEGSKA (reference sequence). With 3 bases removed from V and 1 base from J, the gap between germline ends came to 12 bases. CDR3 sequence: CSARGRDSQETQYF. CDR3 coding DNA: TGCAGTGCTAGGGGGCGGGACTCCCAAGAGACCCAGTACTTC.

The rearrangement uses TRBV9 and TRBJ1-6; D is possibly TRBD1 (5 bases). This CDR3 has 16 amino acids. V dropped 0 bases and J dropped 6 bases, with 13 bases sitting between them. The germline V gene has CDR1 SGDLS and CDR2 YYNGEE. CDR3 nucleotides: TGTGCCAGCAGCGTAGCTACCGTGGGGGTTAATTCACCCCTCCACTTT. It is translated as CASSVATVGVNSPLHF.

The chain links TRBV29-1 to TRBJ1-2, with D perhaps matching TRBD1 (6 bases). Germline CDR1 SQVTM, CDR2 ANQGSEA. V was trimmed by 6 bases and J by 4 bases, leaving 18 bases between them. The CDR3 is 14 amino acids. The CDR3 DNA reads as TGCAGCGTCCCGCGAGGGGGGACCGGCTATGGCTACACCTTC. Protein sequence: CSVPRGGTGYGYTF.

The chain joins TRBV7-2 to TRBJ1-5; no firm D call. CDR1 and CDR2 (germline): SGHTA, FQGNSA. The V and J ends lost 5 bases and 5 bases respectively, with 10 bases between them. This CDR3 spans 13 amino acids. CDR3: CASSPRWDQPQHF. The CDR3 nucleotides read TGTGCCAGCAGCCCCCGATGGGATCAGCCCCAGCATTTT.

This chain joins TRBV20-1 and TRBJ1-1, with D possibly being TRBD1 (5 bases). V was clipped by 6 bases and J by 4 bases, with 18 bases between them. This CDR3 spans 14 amino acids. The germline V gene encodes CDR1 DFQATT and CDR2 SNEGSKA (reference sequence). The CDR3: CSAITALGGTEAFF. The CDR3 DNA follows: TGCAGTGCCATCACGGCCCTGGGGGGCACTGAAGCTTTCTTT.

This chain joins TRBV28 and TRBJ2-7; possible D gene TRBD2, 6 bases. The CDR3 sequence is 14 residues long. Trimming took 7 bases from V and 5 from J, leaving 18 bases between them. Germline V gene data show CDR1 as MDHEN and CDR2 as SYDVKM. As DNA, the CDR3 is TGTGCCAGCACCTCGTGGGGGGTTGGAAACGAGCAGTACTTC. Translation gives CASTSWGVGNEQYF.

This clonotype has just a few counts. The genes are TRBV20-1 and TRBJ2-1, with D perhaps matching TRBD1 (6 bases). The J call may be mistaken, given a closer DNA end match to TRBJ2-7. The CDR3 is made up of 18 amino acids. CDR1 is DFQATT, CDR2 SNEGSKA, per germline (reference sequence). In DNA form, the CDR3 reads TGCAGTGCTCCCCCCAGAATAGGGGGTCCACCCTCCTACAATGAGCAGTACTTC. Encoded protein: CSAPPRIGGPPSYNEQYF.

This chain connects TRBV9 to TRBJ2-6, with D possibly matching TRBD1 (6 bases). V was shortened by 0 bases and J by 0 bases, with 13 bases between the two germline ends. The CDR3 totals 18 residues. Germline loops: CDR1 SGDLS, CDR2 YYNGEE. The CDR3 DNA follows: TGTGCCAGCAGCGTAGGCAGGGGATTGACCTCTGGGGCCAACGTCCTGACTTTC. The encoded protein is CASSVGRGLTSGANVLTF.

This clonotype has just a few counts. This rearrangement joins TRBV29-1 to TRBJ2-1, with 8 bases aligning to TRBD2. Per germline, CDR1 SQVTM and CDR2 ANQGSEA. Trimming cost V 0 bases and J 4 bases; bases outside gene matches: 11. The CDR3 totals 17 residues. As DNA, the CDR3 is TGCAGCGTTGAAGAAGGGGGTTCGCGGGGGGCTTACAATGAGCAGTTCTTC. This translates into CSVEEGGSRGAYNEQFF.

The CDR3 coding sequence is TGCGCCAGCAGCCAAGACCGACTGACCGTGAACACTGAAGCTTTCTTT. Residues: CASSQDRLTVNTEAFF. The chain carries TRBV4-3 and TRBJ1-1, with D unresolved. Germline V gives CDR1 LGHNA, CDR2 YSLEER. Trimming took 0 bases from V and 0 from J, leaving 11 bases between them. The CDR3 loop spans 16 amino acids.

The rearrangement uses TRBV3-1 and TRBJ1-2; 8 bases fit TRBD1. The germline V gene encodes CDR1 LGHDT and CDR2 YNNKEL (reference sequence). The CDR3 runs to 14 residues. Trimming at V came to 6 bases and at J to 4 bases, leaving 7 bases not matched to a gene. The CDR3 bases are TGTGCCAGCAGTGACAGGGGAGAGGTCTATGGCTACACCTTC. This translates into CASSDRGEVYGYTF.

The chain is built from TRBV24-1 and TRBJ1-2; D gene unclear. The germline V gene has CDR1 KGHDR and CDR2 SFDVKD. V shed 9 bases and J shed 3 bases, with 16 bases lying between them. The CDR3 runs to 14 residues. The CDR3 DNA reads TGTGCCACCCGTGGGAGTGGAGAAGACTATGGCTACACCTTC. This encodes CATRGSGEDYGYTF.

The V and J genes are TRBV11-1 and TRBJ2-1, with D uncertain. V lost 4 bases, J lost 9 bases, and 13 bases lay in between. Per germline, CDR1 SGHAT and CDR2 FQDESV (reference sequence). The CDR3 extends over 13 amino acids. CDR3 coding DNA: TGTGCCAGCAGCTGTGGTACGAGCAGTGAGCAGTTCTTC. This encodes CASSCGTSSEQFF.

This chain connects TRBV19 to TRBJ1-6; tentative D call: TRBD1 (6 bases). CDR1 and CDR2 (germline): LNHDA, SQIVND (reference sequence). The CDR3 totals 16 residues. Trimming removed 3 bases from V and 6 bases from J, with 15 bases in between. The chain's CDR3 is CASSIRTRGGNSPLHF. The CDR3 region has the DNA TGTGCCAGTAGTATTCGGACCAGGGGAGGTAATTCACCCCTCCACTTT.

This clonotype was found a few times. The rearrangement joins TRBV7-9 to TRBJ1-5; D possibly corresponds to TRBD1 (5 bases). Germline CDR1 is SEHNR and CDR2 is FQNEAQ (reference sequence). The CDR3 loop spans 15 amino acids. V was cut by 1 base and J by 7 bases, with 14 bases left in between. CDR3 sequence: CASSLGDLSTQPQHF. CDR3 nucleotide sequence: TGTGCCAGCAGCTTAGGGGACCTAAGTACCCAGCCCCAGCATTTT.

CDR3 region: CASFRGGSYNEQYF. CDR3 sequence (DNA): TGCGCCAGTTTTCGAGGGGGGTCCTACAATGAGCAGTACTTC. This chain joins TRBV5-1 and TRBJ2-5, with D perhaps being TRBD1 or TRBD2 (6 bases each). V was trimmed by 8 bases and J by 11 bases, leaving 25 bases between them. Germline V gene lookup returns CDR1 SGHRS and CDR2 YFSETQ. The CDR3 covers 14 residues.

The genes are TRBV12-3 or TRBV12-4 and TRBJ2-3, with D possibly matching TRBD2 (6 bases). V lost 5 bases, J lost 4 bases, and 13 bases lay in between. This CDR3 contains 14 residues. CDR3 sequence: CASSGGTLADTQYF. CDR3 sequence (DNA): TGTGCCAGCAGTGGAGGGACTTTGGCAGATACGCAGTATTTT.

The rearrangement joins TRBV14 to TRBJ1-5; D unresolved. The CDR3 extends over 15 amino acids. Germline loops: CDR1 SGHDN, CDR2 FVKESK. V lost 5 bases and J lost 0, with 11 bases in between. In DNA form, the CDR3 reads TGTGCCAGCAGCGCCCGAGGAAGTAGCAATCAGCCCCAGCATTTT. It specifies CASSARGSSNQPQHF.

CDR3 DNA: TGTGCCAGCAGTTACGCGGGGACAAACAAAAACATTCAGTACTTC. This encodes CASSYAGTNKNIQYF. The chain couples TRBV6-2 or TRBV6-3 to TRBJ2-4, with D tentatively TRBD1 or TRBD2 (6 bases each). The germline CDR1 and CDR2 sequences are MNHEY and SVGEGT. The CDR3 totals 15 residues. V was cut by 2 bases and J by 3 bases, with 11 bases left in between.

This chain joins TRBV7-6 and TRBJ1-1, with D possibly matching TRBD1 (5 bases). Germline V CDR1 and CDR2: SGHVS, FNYEAQ. With 7 bases removed from V and 1 base from J, the gap between germline ends came to 10 bases. This CDR3 has 13 residues. This chain's CDR3 is CASTSTENTEAFF. The CDR3 nucleotides read TGTGCCAGCACCTCGACAGAGAACACTGAAGCTTTCTTT.

This clonotype was detected a few times. This chain links TRBV18 with TRBJ2-3; weak D call: TRBD2 (5 bases). Germline V gene lookup returns CDR1 KGHSH and CDR2 LQKENI. The CDR3 is 14 residues long. With 5 bases removed from V and 3 bases from J, the gap between germline ends came to 12 bases. The CDR3 is CASSSSLATDTQYF. CDR3 DNA: TGTGCCAGCTCATCCTCCCTAGCTACAGATACGCAGTATTTT.

This chain connects TRBV6-5 to TRBJ2-5, with D possibly being TRBD2 (5 bases). V was shortened by 0 bases and J by 5 bases, with 10 bases between the two germline ends. CDR1 is MNHEY, CDR2 SVGAGI, per germline. The CDR3 is made up of 14 amino acids. The CDR3 protein is CASSYSREGETQYF. In nucleotides, the CDR3 is TGTGCCAGCAGTTACTCGAGGGAAGGGGAGACCCAGTACTTC.

In its sample, this clonotype was seen a few times. The rearrangement joins TRBV12-3 or TRBV12-4 to TRBJ1-6, with TRBD1 as a possible D gene (6 bases). The CDR3 has 16 amino acids. V was shortened by 8 bases and J by 4 bases, with 18 bases between the two germline ends. The CDR3 here is CASLSGTRVYNSPLHF. The CDR3 DNA is TGTGCCAGCTTATCCGGGACACGAGTTTATAATTCACCCCTCCACTTT.

The V call is TRBV6-1, the J call TRBJ2-5; D perhaps matches TRBD2 (5 bases). Germline V gives CDR1 MNHNS, CDR2 SASEGT. Trimming shortened V by 8 bases and J by 0 bases, and 19 bases separated the two germline ends. This CDR3 region has 16 residues. This CDR3 reads CASLSDYLLYQETQYF. Written as DNA, the CDR3 is TGTGCCAGCCTCTCCGACTACCTATTGTACCAAGAGACCCAGTACTTC.

The chain couples TRBV9 to TRBJ2-3; 12 nucleotides agree with TRBD2. The CDR3 extends over 14 amino acids. Trimming cost V 3 bases and J 6 bases; bases outside gene matches: 2. Per the germline V gene, CDR1 is SGDLS and CDR2 is YYNGEE. The CDR3 reads CASSAGTSGDTQYF. The CDR3 DNA reads as TGTGCCAGCAGCGCTGGGACTAGCGGGGATACGCAGTATTTT.

This chain uses TRBV6-1 with TRBJ1-5, with 9 positions matching TRBD1. With 8 bases clipped from V and 5 bases from J, the junction kept 16 bases outside the gene matches. Germline V CDR1 and CDR2: MNHNS, SASEGT. CDR3 size: 17 residues. The CDR3 reads CASGLSSPGTGYQPQHF. The DNA for the CDR3 is TGTGCCAGCGGCCTCAGCTCTCCCGGGACAGGGTATCAGCCCCAGCATTTT.